The clone carrying this T cell receptor (beta chain) occurred many times. The antigen remains unidentified. This sample stems from a study of T cell repertoires in cytomegalovirus infection. Study outcomes and limitations: Dominating the ex vivo response were TCR beta clonotypes that were CMV-specific and HLA-C-restricted.

MiXCR, run by TCRdb on the reads, gives a single entry per CDR3 protein. The sample comprises approximately 550,000 distinct CDR3 sequences, approximately 17% of which are singletons, and 20% to 30% rests with the top ten. The trim removed 5 bases at V and 2 bases at J, leaving 6 bases unmatched. The CDR3 consists of 14 residues. The V gene's germline CDR1 is SEHNR and CDR2 FQNEAQ (reference sequence). The sample comprised CD8+ T cells from PBMCs. The rearrangement joins TRBV7-9 to TRBJ2-7, with TRBD1 matching 7 bases. The origin of this receptor is a human donor in good health (CMV status not recorded). Some clones in this sample may be carry-over from other donors' samples. Written as DNA, the CDR3 is TGTGCCAGCAGCCCCGGGACAGCTCCCTACGAGCAGTACTTC. Its translation is CASSPGTAPYEQYF. Complete variable domain (other parts from reference TRBV7-9 and TRBJ2-7): DTGVSQNPRHKITKRGQNVTFRCDPISEHNRLYWYRQTLGQGPEFLTYFQNEAQLEKSRLLSDRFSAERPKGSFSTLEIQRTEQGDSAMYLCASSPGTAPYEQYFGPGTRLTVT.